This T cell receptor (beta chain) was captured by sequencing in a study of T cell responses to AZD1222 COVID-19 vaccine. Study conclusions and caveats: White British donors predominated, females outnumbered males, and clonal diversity was possibly underestimated.

A remark on this clone: What it binds is unknown.

Some clones are missing from TCRdb's copy, which holds only in-frame ones; the method was immunoSEQ multiplex PCR. The profile shows about 130,000 clones, more than 75% of them singletons. Trimming removed 7 bases at V and 1 base at J, with 16 bases between. The CDR3 contains 15 residues. Germline-derived CDR1 and CDR2 are LNHDA and SQIVND (reference sequence). The clonotype was recovered from an adult in good health. The source material was peripheral blood, sampled on day 0 of AZD1222 vaccination. The rearrangement uses TRBV19 and TRBJ1-1; D perhaps matches TRBD1 (5 bases). The CDR3 bases are TGTGCCAGTAAAGGGCGTGAGGGACCGAACACTGAAGCTTTCTTT. This translates into CASKGREGPNTEAFF.